A single sample is the source of the 5 T cell receptor beta chains below, sequenced in a study of blood T cells in healthy people across ages (dated by TCRdb to between 2015 and 2017). Libraries were made using 5' RACE. The instrument was an Illumina HiSeq 2500. A second PCR of roughly 6 to 11 cycles was performed with a sample-barcoded 5' primer and a J-beta primer mix. In TCRdb, the public reads were trimmed at Q25 with fastp and aligned with MiXCR, with productive beta chains retained. For every CDR3 protein sequence, its rows merge into one entry that carries the most common genes and DNA. The sample table shows roughly 700,000 distinct CDR3 sequences, and over 45% are seen once. The leading ten clones occupy roughly a third of the sample. What was sequenced was blood. These receptors all come from a woman aged 60-75 years in good health.

This clonotype was counted at least ten times. The chain joins TRBV27 to TRBJ2-6, with D uncertain. The length of the CDR3 is 14 residues. V was trimmed by 2 bases and J by 0 bases, leaving 2 bases between them. The germline gives CDR1 MNHEY, CDR2 SMNVEV (reference sequence). CDR3 region: CASSLSSGANVLTF. In nucleotides, the CDR3 is TGTGCCAGCAGTTTAAGCTCTGGGGCCAACGTCCTGACTTTC.

This clonotype came up a few times. The rearrangement uses TRBV29-1 and TRBJ2-1; either TRBD1 or TRBD2 may supply D (5 bases each). This CDR3 region has 16 residues. Trimming left V 7 bases short and J 3 bases short, with 22 bases between. CDR1 and CDR2 from the germline V gene are SQVTM and ANQGSEA. The DNA for the CDR3 is TGCAGCGCGGGTCCAGCCAGGGAGTTGGTCTACAATGAGCAGTTCTTC. Translating gives CSAGPARELVYNEQFF.

CDR3 coding DNA: TGCGCCAGCAGCCAAGGCCAGGGGAATGAGCAGTTCTTC. It specifies CASSQGQGNEQFF. The gene calls are TRBV4-3 and TRBJ2-1, with a weak D call TRBD1 (6 bases). The CDR3 runs to 13 residues. Trimming took 1 base from V and 7 from J, leaving 8 bases between them. CDR1 LGHNA and CDR2 YSLEER come from the germline V gene.

V usage is TRBV6-2 or TRBV6-3 and J usage is TRBJ2-1, with D perhaps given as TRBD1 or TRBD2 (5 bases each). Looked up from germline, CDR1 is MNHEY and CDR2 is SVGEGT. Trimming cost V 6 bases and J 0 bases, with 15 bases left between them. The CDR3 consists of 16 residues. The CDR3 nucleotides read TGTGCCAGCAGCCCGGGGCGAATAAGCTCCTACAATGAGCAGTTCTTC. Its translation: CASSPGRISSYNEQFF.

V usage is TRBV5-5 and J usage is TRBJ1-6, with D perhaps TRBD1 (6 bases). V lost 1 base, J lost 11 bases, and 10 bases lay in between. CDR3 size: 13 residues. Germline V CDR1 and CDR2: SGHKS, YYEKEE (reference sequence). The DNA of the CDR3 is TGTGCCAGCAGCTTGCAGGGGATACCACCCCTCCACTTT. Amino acid sequence: CASSLQGIPPLHF.